Reported below is one T cell receptor beta chain. Its cognate antigen is unknown. V lost 5 bases to trimming and J lost 0 bases, with 10 bases between them. Germline-derived CDR1 and CDR2 are DFQATT and SNEGSKA (reference sequence). This CDR3 has 13 residues. TCRdb ran MiXCR on the 5' RACE reads and lists one entry per CDR3 protein. Altogether some 500,000 distinct CDR3 sequences are present, roughly 13% being singletons, with the ten largest covering about an eighth. This specimen belongs to a study of T cells after yellow fever vaccination. Findings and limits, study-wide: Faster peaking, at day 5 versus 15, marked a secondary response that was weaker.

The chain links TRBV20-1 to TRBJ1-1; D not resolved. The specimen comprised PBMCs, sampled on the day of the yellow fever booster vaccination. The sequence was obtained from a man aged 25-45 years who received the YFV17D yellow fever vaccine. Written as DNA, the CDR3 is TGCAGTGCTCAGGACGGGATGAACACTGAAGCTTTCTTT. Encoded protein: CSAQDGMNTEAFF.